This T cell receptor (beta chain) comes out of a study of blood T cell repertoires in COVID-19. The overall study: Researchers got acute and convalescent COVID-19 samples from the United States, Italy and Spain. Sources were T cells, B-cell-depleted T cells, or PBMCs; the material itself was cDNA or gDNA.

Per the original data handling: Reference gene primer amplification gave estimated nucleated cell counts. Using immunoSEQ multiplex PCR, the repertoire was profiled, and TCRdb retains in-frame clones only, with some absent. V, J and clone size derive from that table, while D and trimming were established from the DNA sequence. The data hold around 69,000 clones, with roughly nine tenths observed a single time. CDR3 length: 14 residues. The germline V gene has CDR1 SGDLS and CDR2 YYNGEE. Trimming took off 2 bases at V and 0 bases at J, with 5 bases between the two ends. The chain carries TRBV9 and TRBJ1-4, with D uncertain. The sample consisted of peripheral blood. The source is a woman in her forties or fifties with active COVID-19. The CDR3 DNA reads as TGTGCCAGCAGCGTCCTCCCAACTAATGAAAAACTGTTTTTT. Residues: CASSVLPTNEKLFF.